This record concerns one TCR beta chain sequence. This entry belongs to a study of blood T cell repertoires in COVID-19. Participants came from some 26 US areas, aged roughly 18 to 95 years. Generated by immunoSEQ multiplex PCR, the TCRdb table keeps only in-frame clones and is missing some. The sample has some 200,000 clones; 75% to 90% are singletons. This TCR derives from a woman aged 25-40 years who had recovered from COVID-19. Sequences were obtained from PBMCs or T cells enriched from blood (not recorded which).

CDR3 residues: CASKFTATNTEAFF. As DNA, the CDR3 is TGTGCCAGCAAATTCACAGCTACAAACACTGAAGCTTTCTTT. This rearrangement joins TRBV6-5 to TRBJ1-1; D not resolved. Germline loops: CDR1 MNHEY, CDR2 SVGAGI. This CDR3 spans 14 amino acids. V dropped 7 bases and J dropped 2 bases, with 14 bases sitting between them.